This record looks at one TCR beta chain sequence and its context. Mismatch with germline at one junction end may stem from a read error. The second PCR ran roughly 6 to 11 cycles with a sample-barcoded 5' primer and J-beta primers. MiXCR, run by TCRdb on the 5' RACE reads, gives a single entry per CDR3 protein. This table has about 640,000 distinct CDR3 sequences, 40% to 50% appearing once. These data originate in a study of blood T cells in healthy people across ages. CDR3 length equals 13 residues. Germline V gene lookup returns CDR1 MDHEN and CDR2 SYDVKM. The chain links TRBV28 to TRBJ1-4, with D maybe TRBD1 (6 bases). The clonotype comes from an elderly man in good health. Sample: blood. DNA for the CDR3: TGTGCCTGCAGAAAGACAGGCGGGGAAAAACTGTTTTTT. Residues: CACRKTGGEKLFF.